This is a list of T cell receptor beta chains from one sample in a study of blood T cell repertoires in COVID-19. Using immunoSEQ multiplex PCR, the repertoire was profiled, and TCRdb retains in-frame clones only, with some absent. The sample shows approximately 200,000 clones, around 87% of them seen only once. Sequencing input: peripheral blood. These receptor sequences come from a woman aged 30 to 39 with active or convalescent COVID-19. Both conserved end residues are part of each CDR3.

v_gene	j_gene	len	CDR3aa
TRBV28	TRBJ2-5	15	CASSQGRGYQETQYF
TRBV20-1	TRBJ1-1	14	CSASGRQMNTEAFF
TRBV14	TRBJ1-2	15	CASSQGIGRGYGYTF
TRBV9	TRBJ1-1	14	CASSVAGRNTEAFF
TRBV9	TRBJ1-4	16	CASSVGTGSQNEKLFF
TRBV6-5	TRBJ2-1	13	CASSYTGLNEQFF
TRBV13	TRBJ2-7	14	CASSSPGPPYEQYF
TRBV7-6	TRBJ1-1	15	CASSLGQGIGTEAFF
TRBV9	TRBJ1-4	15	CASSVGRGANEKLFF
TRBV9	TRBJ2-1	13	CASSTTSYNEQFF
TRBV2	TRBJ2-7	14	CASILGPTGGEQYF
TRBV19	TRBJ1-1	12	CASSRGNTEAFF
TRBV25-1	TRBJ1-4	12	CASSLRVGKLFF
TRBV3-1/TRBV3-2	TRBJ1-2	15	CASSLRQRGNDGYTF
TRBV19	TRBJ1-2	12	CASSSLGYGYTF
TRBV6-5	TRBJ2-7	14	CASRTGVGTYEQYF
TRBV7-6	TRBJ2-3	15	CASSLGTGPTDTQYF
TRBV28	TRBJ2-2	13	CASISSTPGELFF
TRBV27	TRBJ2-5	16	CASSLSLAGGRETQYF
TRBV28	TRBJ2-3	18	CASSLPITISGHTDTQYF
TRBV4-2	TRBJ2-1	16	CASSQEGLAGANEQFF
TRBV29-1	TRBJ2-1	15	CSVVGVGGGNNEQFF
TRBV11-2	TRBJ1-2	12	CASSLDRGRYTF
TRBV18	TRBJ2-5	13	CASSPPRGETQYF
TRBV6-5	TRBJ1-5	15	CASSYSGTPNQPQHF
TRBV27	TRBJ1-4	15	CASSPTGTTNEKLFF
TRBV5-6	TRBJ2-1	15	CASSPGTTFYNEQFF
TRBV7-9	TRBJ2-1	17	CASIRPRGPNLNNEQFF
TRBV4-2	TRBJ2-3	17	CASSHQTSGELTDTQYF
TRBV30	TRBJ1-2	14	CAWSHAGRYYGYTF
TRBV2	TRBJ1-2	17	CASSERDRVRYNYGYTF
TRBV15	TRBJ1-4	17	CATSRGLAAGTNEKLFF
TRBV30	TRBJ1-2	13	CAWNTQGTDGYTF
TRBV19	TRBJ2-1	14	CASSIWQGVDEQFF
TRBV5-1	TRBJ1-2	15	CASSFRRTGVYGYTF
TRBV18	TRBJ2-7	14	CASSPPGLSYEQYF
TRBV27	TRBJ2-3	16	CASSLGLTSGASTQYF
TRBV6-6	TRBJ2-1	12	CASSWEGDEQFF
TRBV10-3	TRBJ2-2	16	CAISEGGQGSTGELFF
TRBV9	TRBJ1-6	14	CASGRGRNNSPLHF
TRBV29-1	TRBJ1-2	11	CSVYQGSGYTF
TRBV7-9	TRBJ1-4	14	CASSPVSANEKLFF
TRBV4-2	TRBJ2-5	14	CASSPLAAQETQYF
TRBV29-1	TRBJ2-3	13	CSVIGRAKDTQYF
TRBV5-4	TRBJ2-2	15	CASSLGLAGTGELFF
TRBV7-9	TRBJ1-1	12	CASSSSPRVAFF
TRBV7-9	TRBJ1-2	13	CASRPGHTYGYTF
TRBV5-1	TRBJ1-1	13	CASSLVSGTEAFF